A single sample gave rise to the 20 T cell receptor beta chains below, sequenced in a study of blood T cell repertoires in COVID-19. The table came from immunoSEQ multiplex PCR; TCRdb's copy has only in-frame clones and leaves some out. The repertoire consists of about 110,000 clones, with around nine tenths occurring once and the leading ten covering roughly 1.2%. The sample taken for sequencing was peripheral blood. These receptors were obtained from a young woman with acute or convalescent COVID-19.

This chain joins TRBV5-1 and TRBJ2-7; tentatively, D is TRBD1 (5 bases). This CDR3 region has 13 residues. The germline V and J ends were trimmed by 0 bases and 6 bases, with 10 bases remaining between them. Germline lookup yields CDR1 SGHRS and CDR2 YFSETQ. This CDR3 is CASSLVSGIEQYF. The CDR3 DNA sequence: TGCGCCAGCAGCTTGGTGTCAGGGATCGAGCAGTACTTC.

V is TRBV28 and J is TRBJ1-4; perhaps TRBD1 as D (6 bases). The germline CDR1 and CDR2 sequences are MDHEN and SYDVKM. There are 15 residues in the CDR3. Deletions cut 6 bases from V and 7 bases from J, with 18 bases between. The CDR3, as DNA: TGTGCCAGCAGCGCACAGCTTAAAGGGGGTGAAAAACTGTTTTTT. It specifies CASSAQLKGGEKLFF.

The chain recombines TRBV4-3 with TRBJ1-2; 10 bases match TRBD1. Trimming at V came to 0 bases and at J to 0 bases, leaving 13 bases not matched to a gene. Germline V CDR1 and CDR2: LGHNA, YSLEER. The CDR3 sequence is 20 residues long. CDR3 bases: TGCGCCAGCAGCCAAGATCCCGCGACAGGGGGCCCCTCGGCTAACTATGGCTACACCTTC. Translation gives CASSQDPATGGPSANYGYTF.

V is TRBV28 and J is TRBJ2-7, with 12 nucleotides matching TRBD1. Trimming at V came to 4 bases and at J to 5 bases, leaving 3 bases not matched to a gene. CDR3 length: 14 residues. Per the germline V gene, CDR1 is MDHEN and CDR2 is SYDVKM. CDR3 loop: CASSSGTGGNEQYF. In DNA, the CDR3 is TGTGCCAGCAGTTCCGGGACAGGGGGCAACGAGCAGTACTTC.

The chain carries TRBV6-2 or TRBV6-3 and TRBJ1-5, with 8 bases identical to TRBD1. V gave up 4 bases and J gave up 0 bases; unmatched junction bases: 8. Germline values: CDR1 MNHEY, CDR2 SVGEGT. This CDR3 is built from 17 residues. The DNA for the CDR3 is TGTGCCAGCAGTTTCCGCGGACAGGGTAATAGCAATCAGCCCCAGCATTTT. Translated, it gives CASSFRGQGNSNQPQHF.

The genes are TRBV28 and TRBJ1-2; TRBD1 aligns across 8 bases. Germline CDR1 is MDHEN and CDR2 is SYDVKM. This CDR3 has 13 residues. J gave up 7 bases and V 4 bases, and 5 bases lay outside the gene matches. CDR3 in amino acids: CASSSGQGGGYTF. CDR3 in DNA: TGTGCCAGCAGTTCCGGACAGGGTGGTGGCTACACCTTC.

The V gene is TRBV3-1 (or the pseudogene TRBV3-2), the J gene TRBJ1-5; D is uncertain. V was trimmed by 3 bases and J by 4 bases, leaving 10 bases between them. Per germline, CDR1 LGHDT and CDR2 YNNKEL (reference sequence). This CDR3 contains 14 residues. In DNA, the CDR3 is TGTGCCAGCAGCCATAGCCCCCTAAATCAGCCCCAGCATTTT. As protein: CASSHSPLNQPQHF.

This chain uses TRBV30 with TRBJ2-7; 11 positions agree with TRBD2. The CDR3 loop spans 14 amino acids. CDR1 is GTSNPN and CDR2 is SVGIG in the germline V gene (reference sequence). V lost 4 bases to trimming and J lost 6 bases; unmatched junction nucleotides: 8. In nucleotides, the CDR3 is TGTGCCTGGACGAGGCGGCTAGCGGGGGGCGAGCAGTACTTC. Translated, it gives CAWTRRLAGGEQYF.

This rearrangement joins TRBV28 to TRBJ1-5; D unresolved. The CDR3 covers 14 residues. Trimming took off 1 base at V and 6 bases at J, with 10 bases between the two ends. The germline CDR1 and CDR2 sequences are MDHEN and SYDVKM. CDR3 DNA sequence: TGTGCCAGCAGTTTATTGGAGAGGGTTCAGCCCCAGCATTTT. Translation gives CASSLLERVQPQHF.

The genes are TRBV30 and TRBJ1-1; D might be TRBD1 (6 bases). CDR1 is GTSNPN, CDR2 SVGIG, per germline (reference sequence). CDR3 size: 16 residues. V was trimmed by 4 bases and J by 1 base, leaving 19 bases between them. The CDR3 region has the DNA TGTGCCTGGACTCCCGGCGGGGGCCCGTGGAACACTGAAGCTTTCTTT. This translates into CAWTPGGGPWNTEAFF.

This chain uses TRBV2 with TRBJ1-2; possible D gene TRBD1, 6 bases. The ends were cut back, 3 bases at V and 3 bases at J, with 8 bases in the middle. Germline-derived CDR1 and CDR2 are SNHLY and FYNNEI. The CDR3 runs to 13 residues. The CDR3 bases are TGTGCCAGCAGTGACAGGGGCGACTATGGCTACACCTTC. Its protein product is CASSDRGDYGYTF.

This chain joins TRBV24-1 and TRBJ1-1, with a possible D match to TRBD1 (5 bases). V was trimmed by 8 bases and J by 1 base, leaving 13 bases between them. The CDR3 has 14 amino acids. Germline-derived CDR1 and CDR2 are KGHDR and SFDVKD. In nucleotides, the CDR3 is TGTGCCACCAACGGGGGTCAGGGGAACACTGAAGCTTTCTTT. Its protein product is CATNGGQGNTEAFF.

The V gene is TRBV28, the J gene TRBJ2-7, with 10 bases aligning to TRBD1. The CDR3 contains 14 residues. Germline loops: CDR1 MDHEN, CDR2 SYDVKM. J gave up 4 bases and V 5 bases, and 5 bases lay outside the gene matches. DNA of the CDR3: TGTGCCAGCAGTGCCGGGACAGGGGTTTACGAGCAGTACTTC. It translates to CASSAGTGVYEQYF.

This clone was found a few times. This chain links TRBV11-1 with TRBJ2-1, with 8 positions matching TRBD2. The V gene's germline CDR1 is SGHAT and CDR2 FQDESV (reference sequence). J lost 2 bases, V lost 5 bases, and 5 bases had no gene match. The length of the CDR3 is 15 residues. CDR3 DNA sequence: TGTGCCAGCAGCCCCGGGAGGGGTGCCTACAATGAGCAGTTCTTC. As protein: CASSPGRGAYNEQFF.

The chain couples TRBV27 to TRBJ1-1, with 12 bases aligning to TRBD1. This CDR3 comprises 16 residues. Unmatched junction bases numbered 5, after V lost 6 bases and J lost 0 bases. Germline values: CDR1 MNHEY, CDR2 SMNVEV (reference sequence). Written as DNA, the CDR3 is TGTGCCAGCAGCTCCGGGACAGGGGGCGTGAACACTGAAGCTTTCTTT. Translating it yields CASSSGTGGVNTEAFF.

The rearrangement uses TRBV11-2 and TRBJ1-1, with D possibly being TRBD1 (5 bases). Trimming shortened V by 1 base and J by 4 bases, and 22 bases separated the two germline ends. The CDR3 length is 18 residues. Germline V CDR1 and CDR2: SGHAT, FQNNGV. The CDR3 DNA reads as TGTGCCAGCAGCTTAGTTACGGGGGAAGTAGGTGTCGGCACTGAAGCTTTCTTT. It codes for CASSLVTGEVGVGTEAFF.

The CDR3 region is CASSLYTVSNQPQHF. In DNA, the CDR3 is TGTGCCAGCAGCTTGTACACAGTTAGCAATCAGCCCCAGCATTTT. The chain employs TRBV5-5 and TRBJ1-5; D is ambiguous. The CDR3 loop spans 15 amino acids. Germline CDR1 SGHKS, CDR2 YYEKEE (reference sequence). V lost 1 base to trimming and J lost 0 bases, with 8 bases between them.

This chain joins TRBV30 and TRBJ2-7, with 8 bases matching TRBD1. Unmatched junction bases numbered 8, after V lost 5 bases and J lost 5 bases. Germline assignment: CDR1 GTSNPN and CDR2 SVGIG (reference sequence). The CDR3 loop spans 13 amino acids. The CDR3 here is CAWGRDRLNEQYF. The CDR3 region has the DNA TGTGCCTGGGGCAGGGACAGGTTAAACGAGCAGTACTTC.

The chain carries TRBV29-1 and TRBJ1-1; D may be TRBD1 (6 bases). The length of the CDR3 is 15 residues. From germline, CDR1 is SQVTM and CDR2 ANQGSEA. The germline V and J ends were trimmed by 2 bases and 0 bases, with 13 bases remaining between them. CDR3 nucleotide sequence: TGCAGCGTTGAAAGGGACAACTTTTTGAACACTGAAGCTTTCTTT. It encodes CSVERDNFLNTEAFF.

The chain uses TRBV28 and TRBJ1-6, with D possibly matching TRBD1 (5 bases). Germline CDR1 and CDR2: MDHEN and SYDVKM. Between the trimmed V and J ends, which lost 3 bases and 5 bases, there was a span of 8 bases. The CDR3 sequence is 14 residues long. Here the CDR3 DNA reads TGTGCCAGCAGTTTCTCAGGGCATAATTCACCCCTCCACTTT. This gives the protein CASSFSGHNSPLHF.